Each of the 15 T cell receptor beta chains below was sequenced from the same sample in a study of response to subunit inactivated influenza vaccine (dated by TCRdb to the late 2010s). The protocol used for the library was RT-PCR. Sequenced on an Illumina HiSeq 2500. TCRdb cleaned the public reads at Q25 with fastp, built clones with MiXCR and kept in-frame beta chains. CDR3 protein sequences are deduplicated, and each keeps its most common genes and DNA. A total of 530,000 or so distinct CDR3 sequences appear in this sample, over 25% of them only once. Approximately 2% of the sample is in the top ten clones. Sequencing used CD4+ T cells sorted from PBMCs, obtained more than 4 days after vaccination. The receptors derive from a man aged 50 or older who received an inactivated influenza vaccine. Donor details come from another sample of the same person, matched by shared clones.

The chain links TRBV11-2 to TRBJ2-2, with a tentative D call TRBD2 (7 bases). V lost 9 bases, J lost 4 bases, and 18 bases lay in between. Per germline, CDR1 SGHAT and CDR2 FQNNGV. The CDR3 covers 15 residues. The CDR3 reads CASANRGAVTGELFF. CDR3 nucleotides: TGTGCCAGTGCAAATCGGGGGGCGGTCACCGGGGAGCTGTTTTTT. Filled out from reference TRBV11-2 and TRBJ2-2, the complete variable domain reads EAGVAQSPRYKIIEKRQSVAFWCNPISGHATLYWYQQILGQGPKLLIQFQNNGVVDDSQLPKDRFSAERLKGVDSTLKIQPAKLEDSAVYLCASANRGAVTGELFFGEGSRLTVL.

The table lists this clonotype with a few counts. The J gene is TRBJ2-2, the V gene TRBV12-3 or TRBV12-4; no reliable D call. The CDR3 has 14 amino acids. The V and J ends lost 1 base and 7 bases respectively, with 10 bases between them. The CDR3 nucleotides are TGTGCCAGCAGTTTAGGCCAGCTCAGCGGGGAGCTGTTTTTT. It translates to CASSLGQLSGELFF.

J is TRBJ2-3 and V is TRBV4-1; no reliable D call. Germline CDR1 and CDR2: MGHRA and YSYEKL. This CDR3 has 16 residues. Between the trimmed V and J ends, which lost 0 bases and 1 base, there was a span of 11 bases. For the CDR3, the DNA is TGCGCCAGCAGCCAAGATGGGGTTCCAGGCACAGATACGCAGTATTTT. Translated: CASSQDGVPGTDTQYF.

The rearrangement joins TRBV4-3 to TRBJ2-7; tentatively, D is TRBD1 or TRBD2 (5 bases each). V was clipped by 1 base and J by 6 bases, with 13 bases between them. This CDR3 has 14 residues. CDR1 is LGHNA, CDR2 YSLEER, per germline. Written as DNA, the CDR3 is TGCGCCAGCAGCCAAGGTCAGGGAGTGGGCGAGCAGTACTTC. Translation: CASSQGQGVGEQYF.

This clonotype was picked up a small number of times. The gene calls are TRBV6-1 and TRBJ1-6; 9 bases map to TRBD1. The length of the CDR3 is 15 residues. With V trimmed by 6 bases and J by 3 bases, 3 bases remained unmatched. Germline CDR1 and CDR2: MNHNS and SASEGT. The CDR3 bases are TGTGCCAGCAGCCTGACAGGGGGCTATAATTCACCCCTCCACTTT. Translating gives CASSLTGGYNSPLHF.

The chain joins TRBV11-2 to TRBJ2-7, with 14 positions matching TRBD2. The CDR3 consists of 18 residues. The germline V gene has CDR1 SGHAT and CDR2 FQNNGV. The trim removed 5 bases at V and 5 bases at J, leaving 14 bases unmatched. The DNA for the CDR3 is TGTGCCAGCAGCGCCGGGACTAGCGGGAGAAGGGTAGGCCACGAGCAGTACTTC. It yields the protein CASSAGTSGRRVGHEQYF.

This clonotype came up a few times. V is TRBV20-1 and J is TRBJ2-1; TRBD2 might be the D (6 bases). Trimming left V 3 bases short and J 6 bases short, with 9 bases between. The CDR3 has 12 residues. Germline values: CDR1 DFQATT, CDR2 SNEGSKA (reference sequence). The CDR3: CSASATSNEQFF. In nucleotides, the CDR3 is TGCAGTGCTAGTGCGACTAGCAATGAGCAGTTCTTC.

This clonotype was seen a handful of times. The V call is TRBV10-3, the J call TRBJ2-5; 10 bases are a match to TRBD1. Germline CDR1 is ENHRY and CDR2 is SYGVKD. The CDR3 is made up of 15 amino acids. V dropped 3 bases and J dropped 5; count of bases not matched to a gene: 6. This CDR3 reads CAISDADRGRETQYF. Here the CDR3 DNA reads TGTGCCATCAGTGATGCCGACAGGGGGCGGGAGACCCAGTACTTC.

This clonotype was counted between two and nine times. The chain recombines TRBV4-3 with TRBJ1-5; D unclear. This CDR3 is built from 15 residues. V was shortened by 0 bases and J by 0 bases, with 6 bases between the two germline ends. The germline gives CDR1 LGHNA, CDR2 YSLEER. CDR3 nucleotides: TGCGCCAGCAGCCAAGATCTAGATAGCAATCAGCCCCAGCATTTT. It is translated as CASSQDLDSNQPQHF.

This clonotype was seen only a few times. The J gene is TRBJ2-1, the V gene TRBV5-1, with TRBD2 matching 11 bases. CDR3 length: 17 amino acids. V dropped 3 bases and J dropped 7; count of bases not matched to a gene: 12. CDR1 and CDR2 (germline): SGHRS, YFSETQ. The CDR3: CASSSLPIAGGLNEQFF. CDR3 bases: TGCGCCAGCAGCTCCCTCCCTATAGCGGGGGGGCTGAATGAGCAGTTCTTC.

This clonotype was observed a few times. The gene calls are TRBV20-1 and TRBJ1-5; D remains unclear. Between the trimmed V and J ends, which lost 6 bases and 0 bases, there was a span of 12 bases. The germline CDR1 and CDR2 sequences are DFQATT and SNEGSKA (reference sequence). This CDR3 is built from 14 residues. This chain's CDR3 is CSARMDVSNQPQHF. The CDR3 nucleotides are TGCAGTGCCCGAATGGACGTTAGCAATCAGCCCCAGCATTTT.

The table lists this clonotype with many counts. V usage is TRBV12-3 or TRBV12-4 and J usage is TRBJ2-3; D is uncertain. This CDR3 comprises 11 residues. Trimming left V 6 bases short and J 2 bases short, with 3 bases between. CDR3 in amino acids: CASSITDTQYF. The CDR3 nucleotides are TGTGCCAGCAGCATCACAGATACGCAGTATTTT.

V gene TRBV5-1 combines with J gene TRBJ2-7, with D unresolved. The CDR3 spans 13 residues. The ends were cut back, 0 bases at V and 6 bases at J, with 10 bases in the middle. Per germline, CDR1 SGHRS and CDR2 YFSETQ. The CDR3 bases are TGCGCCAGCAGCTTGGATGAGTTTAGCGAGCAGTACTTC. It yields the protein CASSLDEFSEQYF. Full variable domain (remainder filled in from reference TRBV5-1 and TRBJ2-7): KAGVTQTPRYLIKTRGQQVTLSCSPISGHRSVSWYQQTPGQGLQFLFEYFSETQRNKGNFPGRFSGRQFSNSRSEMNVSTLELGDSALYLCASSLDEFSEQYFGPGTRLTVT.

The sample holds many counts of this clonotype. This sequence joins TRBV12-3 or TRBV12-4 and TRBJ1-5; no clear D gene. V lost 3 bases and J lost 4, with 7 bases in between. The CDR3 length is 13 residues. In DNA, the CDR3 is TGTGCCAGCAGTTTCGGGCGTAATCAGCCCCAGCATTTT. Residues: CASSFGRNQPQHF.

The rearrangement links TRBV5-6 to TRBJ2-5; D tentatively fits TRBD1 or TRBD2 (6 bases each). Looked up from germline, CDR1 is SGHDT and CDR2 is YYEEEE. Between the trimmed V and J ends, which lost 2 bases and 5 bases, there was a span of 13 bases. CDR3 size: 14 residues. The CDR3 spells CASSLQGGAETQYF. The CDR3 nucleotides read TGTGCCAGCAGCTTACAGGGCGGGGCGGAGACCCAGTACTTC.